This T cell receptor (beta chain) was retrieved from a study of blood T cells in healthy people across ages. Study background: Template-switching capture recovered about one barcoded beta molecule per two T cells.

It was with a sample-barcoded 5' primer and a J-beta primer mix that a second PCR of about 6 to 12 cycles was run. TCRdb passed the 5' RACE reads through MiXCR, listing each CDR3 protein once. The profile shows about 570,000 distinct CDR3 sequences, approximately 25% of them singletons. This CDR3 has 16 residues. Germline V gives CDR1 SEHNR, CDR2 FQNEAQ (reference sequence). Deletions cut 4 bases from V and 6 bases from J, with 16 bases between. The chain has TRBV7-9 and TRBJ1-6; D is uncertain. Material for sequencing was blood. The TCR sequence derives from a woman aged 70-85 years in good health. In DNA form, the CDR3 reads TGTGCCAGCAGCTCCCCGAGCGGAGCGCCTAATTCACCCCTCCACTTT. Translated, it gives CASSSPSGAPNSPLHF.